A single sample is the source of the 24 T cell receptor beta chains below, sequenced in a study of cytomegalovirus exposure and HLA in healthy donors. Use of 60 Vbeta and 13 Jbeta primers characterized the PCR. Sequencing was performed with immunoSEQ multiplex PCR; in TCRdb, only in-frame clones are kept and a portion is missing. The sample holds over 150,000 clones, just under 80% seen once. The sequencing input was PBMCs. Receptors were obtained from a woman in her forties or fifties in good health and CMV-seropositive.

The CDR3 here is CASSLGTGGVPEAFF. CDR3 in DNA: TGTGCCAGCAGCTTAGGAACAGGGGGAGTTCCTGAAGCTTTCTTT. The rearrangement joins TRBV5-8 to TRBJ1-1, with TRBD1 matching over 8 bases. CDR3 length: 15 residues. Losses at the gene ends were 2 bases for V and 6 bases for J; bases not matched to a gene: 9. The germline CDR1 and CDR2 sequences are SGHTS and YDEGEE.

The chain uses TRBV19 and TRBJ1-1; D perhaps matches TRBD1 (5 bases). Germline V gene data show CDR1 as LNHDA and CDR2 as SQIVND (reference sequence). This CDR3 comprises 15 residues. Deletions cut 1 base from V and 1 base from J, with 10 bases between. This CDR3 is CASSIAFTGNTEAFF. The CDR3 DNA reads TGTGCCAGTAGTATAGCCTTTACAGGGAACACTGAAGCTTTCTTT.

CDR3 DNA: TGTGCCAGCACTGGACTTACTAATGAAAAACTGTTTTTT. Translated, it gives CASTGLTNEKLFF. The V call is TRBV25-1, the J call TRBJ1-4; D gene ambiguous. This CDR3 has 13 residues. Germline CDR1 MGHDK, CDR2 SYGVNS. Trimming stripped 7 bases from V and 2 bases from J, with 8 bases between. The entire variable domain, with the rest obtained from reference TRBV25-1 and TRBJ1-4, is as follows: EADIYQTPRYLVIGTGKKITLECSQTMGHDKMYWYQQDPGMELHLIHYSYGVNSTEKGDLSSESTVSRIRTEHFPLTLESARPSHTSQYLCASTGLTNEKLFFGSGTQLSVL.

This clone occurred a few times. The chain recombines TRBV19 with TRBJ2-1; the D is unclear. In germline, CDR1 is LNHDA, CDR2 SQIVND (reference sequence). The CDR3 has 11 amino acids. V gave up 7 bases and J gave up 3 bases, with 4 bases separating them. CDR3 sequence (DNA): TGTGCCAGTACCTTCTACAATGAGCAGTTCTTC. Protein sequence: CASTFYNEQFF.

V usage is TRBV9 and J usage is TRBJ1-1; 7 bases agree with TRBD1. With 1 base clipped from V and 3 bases from J, the junction kept 3 bases outside the gene matches. This CDR3 is 14 amino acids long. Germline V gene lookup returns CDR1 SGDLS and CDR2 YYNGEE. As DNA, the CDR3 is TGTGCCAGCAGCGTACGGGGACAGCACACTGAAGCTTTCTTT. It specifies CASSVRGQHTEAFF.

This rearrangement joins TRBV28 to TRBJ1-1; D might be TRBD1 (6 bases). This CDR3 has 14 residues. Per germline, CDR1 MDHEN and CDR2 SYDVKM. The V and J ends lost 5 bases and 5 bases respectively, with 15 bases between them. This CDR3 is CASSRLLGGTEAFF. The CDR3 DNA sequence: TGTGCCAGCAGTCGCCTATTAGGGGGAACTGAAGCTTTCTTT. The full variable domain, in which reference TRBV28 and TRBJ1-1 provide the parts outside the CDR3, is DVKVTQSSRYLVKRTGEKVFLECVQDMDHENMFWYRQDPGLGLRLIYFSYDVKMKEKGDIPEGYSVSREKKERFSLILESASTNQTSMYLCASSRLLGGTEAFFGQGTRLTVV.

V is TRBV19 and J is TRBJ1-3, with D perhaps matching TRBD1 (5 bases). The length of the CDR3 is 16 residues. CDR1 LNHDA and CDR2 SQIVND come from the germline V gene (reference sequence). V gave up 10 bases and J gave up 0 bases, with 19 bases separating them. CDR3 in amino acids: CATTRTRLSSGNTIYF. The DNA of the CDR3 is TGTGCCACTACCAGGACACGATTGAGCTCTGGAAACACCATATATTTT.

The gene calls are TRBV6-5 and TRBJ2-2, with TRBD1 identical over 10 bases. Germline V gives CDR1 MNHEY, CDR2 SVGAGI. The V gene end was trimmed by 4 bases and the J gene end by 8 bases; junction bases not matched to a gene: 4. CDR3 size: 14 residues. CDR3 DNA: TGTGCCAGCAGTTGGGACAGGGGAGGAGGGGAGCTGTTTTTT. It is translated as CASSWDRGGGELFF.

V usage is TRBV5-4 and J usage is TRBJ1-2, with 12 bases lining up with TRBD1. The CDR3 extends over 16 amino acids. CDR1 and CDR2 from the germline V gene are SGHNT and YYREEE (reference sequence). Trimming took 0 bases from V and 8 from J; bases not matched to a gene: 8. The CDR3 protein is CASSLALGQGAGGYTF. The CDR3 DNA reads TGTGCCAGCAGCTTGGCCCTGGGACAGGGGGCAGGGGGCTACACCTTC.

This clone showed up just a few times. V gene TRBV19 combines with J gene TRBJ2-3, with 10 bases aligning to TRBD1. This CDR3 contains 15 residues. V gave up 6 bases and J gave up 0 bases; unmatched junction bases: 3. Per germline, CDR1 LNHDA and CDR2 SQIVND (reference sequence). DNA of the CDR3: TGTGCCAGTAGGGACAGGGGGACGAGCACAGATACGCAGTATTTT. Translating gives CASRDRGTSTDTQYF.

This clone was detected only a few times. At one end, the junction sequence differs from germline, possibly due to a read error. The chain combines TRBV9 with TRBJ2-7, with D perhaps TRBD2 (6 bases). This CDR3 spans 12 amino acids. The germline V gene has CDR1 SGDLS and CDR2 YYNGEE. Here the CDR3 DNA reads TGTGCCAGCAGCTCAGTTGGGAGGCGCCAACACTTC. This translates into CASSSVGRRQHF.

V is TRBV6-4 and J is TRBJ2-2; 8 bases are a match to TRBD1. Germline values: CDR1 MRHNA, CDR2 SNTAGT. The V and J ends lost 2 bases and 6 bases, in that order; junction bases with no gene match: 2. The CDR3 runs 14 residues. CDR3 nucleotide sequence: TGTGCCAGCAGTGACCCGACAGGGGCCGGGGAGCTGTTTTTT. It specifies CASSDPTGAGELFF.

This chain links TRBV19 with TRBJ1-2; 7 bases agree with TRBD1. This CDR3 contains 13 residues. Trimming at V came to 5 bases and at J to 5 bases, leaving 5 bases not matched to a gene. Germline values: CDR1 LNHDA, CDR2 SQIVND (reference sequence). This chain's CDR3 is CASSGPRGYGYTF. The CDR3 region has the DNA TGTGCCAGTAGTGGCCCCAGGGGGTATGGCTACACCTTC.

This clone has just a few counts. This chain links TRBV5-4 with TRBJ1-1; 7 nucleotides align to TRBD1. The CDR3 spans 15 residues. With 4 bases clipped from V and 1 base from J, the junction kept 7 bases outside the gene matches. Germline V CDR1 and CDR2: SGHNT, YYREEE (reference sequence). The CDR3 region has the DNA TGTGCCAGCAGCCCGGGGACAGCCCCGAACACTGAAGCTTTCTTT. Its translation: CASSPGTAPNTEAFF.

This chain uses TRBV18 with TRBJ1-2; the D gene is possibly TRBD1 (6 bases). V was shortened by 2 bases and J by 8 bases, with 12 bases between the two germline ends. Germline values: CDR1 KGHSH, CDR2 LQKENI. The CDR3 has 13 residues. The CDR3: CASSPDPGEGYTF. The CDR3 nucleotides read TGTGCCAGCTCACCAGATCCAGGGGAAGGCTACACCTTC.

The J gene is TRBJ1-1, the V gene TRBV19; D might be TRBD1 (5 bases). Trimming pared 0 bases from V and 1 base from J, leaving 6 bases between. Germline V lookup: CDR1 LNHDA, CDR2 SQIVND (reference sequence). This CDR3 contains 14 residues. CDR3 loop: CASSIDRENTEAFF. The DNA of the CDR3 is TGTGCCAGTAGTATAGACAGGGAGAACACTGAAGCTTTCTTT.

The chain recombines TRBV4-3 with TRBJ2-5; TRBD1 might be the D (5 bases). This CDR3 is 15 amino acids long. Trimming stripped 0 bases from V and 9 bases from J, with 17 bases between. The V gene's germline CDR1 is LGHNA and CDR2 YSLEER. In nucleotides, the CDR3 is TGCGCCAGCAGCCAAGATCGGGCAGGGTCATTGGCCCAGTACTTC. Translated, it gives CASSQDRAGSLAQYF.

Concerning this clone itself: Mismatch with germline at one junction end may stem from a read error. The chain carries TRBV19 and TRBJ2-4; the D gene is possibly TRBD2 (6 bases). The germline gives CDR1 LNHDA, CDR2 SQIVND (reference sequence). The CDR3 loop spans 15 amino acids. The DNA of the CDR3 is TGTGCCAGTAGTATAGATCTGGCGGGACCAAACAGTCAGTACTTC. This encodes CASSIDLAGPNSQYF.

The rearrangement links TRBV5-5 to TRBJ1-3; 7 nucleotides line up with TRBD1. The CDR3 runs to 18 residues. Trimming removed 2 bases from V and 1 base from J; junction bases left unmatched: 12. CDR1 is SGHKS, CDR2 YYEKEE, per germline (reference sequence). CDR3 loop: CASSFRTGTADSGNTIYF. DNA for the CDR3: TGTGCCAGCAGCTTTCGGACTGGGACAGCCGATTCTGGAAACACCATATATTTT.

This clone has only a few counts. The chain recombines TRBV28 with TRBJ2-3; possibly TRBD1 for D (6 bases). Germline CDR1 is MDHEN and CDR2 is SYDVKM. This CDR3 comprises 15 residues. V was pared by 2 bases and J by 0 bases, with 9 bases between. As DNA, the CDR3 is TGTGCCAGCAGTTTAAGCGGACAGAGCACAGATACGCAGTATTTT. It specifies CASSLSGQSTDTQYF.

The V call is TRBV7-2, the J call TRBJ2-7; 7 nucleotides match TRBD1. J was trimmed by 5 bases and V by 4 bases; bases with no gene match: 8. Per germline, CDR1 SGHTA and CDR2 FQGNSA. This CDR3 spans 14 amino acids. Here the CDR3 reads CASSYRQGGNEQYF. DNA of the CDR3: TGTGCCAGCAGCTATCGACAGGGTGGCAACGAGCAGTACTTC.

This chain links TRBV28 with TRBJ2-2; D gene ambiguous. The V gene's germline CDR1 is MDHEN and CDR2 SYDVKM. V lost 6 bases and J lost 5, with 16 bases in between. The CDR3 is made up of 15 amino acids. The CDR3 region is CASRTPFSGTGELFF. In DNA, the CDR3 is TGTGCCAGCAGGACCCCTTTTTCCGGGACCGGGGAGCTGTTTTTT.

V usage is TRBV5-1 and J usage is TRBJ1-1; D may be TRBD1 (6 bases). Germline CDR1 is SGHRS and CDR2 is YFSETQ. V was pared by 2 bases and J by 3 bases, with 11 bases between. The CDR3 sequence is 14 residues long. The DNA for the CDR3 is TGCGCCAGCAGCTTCAGGGGTAGGGACACTGAAGCTTTCTTT. Translating gives CASSFRGRDTEAFF.

This chain uses TRBV19 with TRBJ1-5, with TRBD1 as a possible D gene (5 bases). Trimming took 7 bases from V and 9 from J, leaving 13 bases between them. Germline CDR1 LNHDA, CDR2 SQIVND (reference sequence). The CDR3 is 12 residues long. CDR3 bases: TGTGCCAGTACCCTGGGGGGTTGGCCCCAGCATTTT. Translation gives CASTLGGWPQHF.